A selection of T cell receptor beta chains follows, all from one sample in a study of cytomegalovirus exposure and HLA in healthy donors. The data were produced by immunoSEQ multiplex PCR, yet TCRdb's version contains in-frame clones alone and is incomplete. The table lists approximately 160,000 clones, approximately 80% of them singletons. The sample comprised PBMCs. The receptors were gathered from a woman aged 40 to 49 in good health and CMV-seropositive. CDR3s include the opening cysteine and the closing phenylalanine or tryptophan. A D gene is named only where the DNA matches it firmly. A clone size is listed for some rows: how often the clone was seen (once, few, many), or a class if it is expanded.

>TRBD1|TRBV4-1|-|TRBJ1-5
TGCGCCAGCAGCCAGGGACAGGGATACCAGCCCCAGCATTTT
CASSQGQGYQPQHF
>-|TRBV9|-|TRBJ1-1
TGTGCCAGCAACGGGGGAGGAAACACTGAAGCTTTCTTT
CASNGGGNTEAFF
>TRBD2|TRBV27|-|TRBJ2-2
TGTGCCAGCAGTCAGACTAGCGGGGGGCCGAACACCGGGGAGCTGTTTTTT
CASSQTSGGPNTGELFF
>-|TRBV4-3|few|TRBJ1-1
TGCGCCAGCAGCCAAGCACAGGGTAGGACTGAAGCTTTCTTT
CASSQAQGRTEAFF
>TRBD2|TRBV19|once|TRBJ2-2
TGTGCCAGTATGGCGGGAGGGCGCGCCGGGGAGCTGTTTTTT
CASMAGGRAGELFF
>TRBD2|TRBV9|-|TRBJ2-1
TGTGCCAGCAGCGTAGGAGGAGCGGGGGGGAATGAGCAGTTCTTC
CASSVGGAGGNEQFF
>TRBD1|TRBV10-3|-|TRBJ2-3
TGTGCCATCAGTCCGGGGACAGGGGAAGGCACAGATACGCAGTATTTT
CAISPGTGEGTDTQYF
>TRBD2|TRBV5-1|-|TRBJ2-3
TGCGCCAGCAGCCCCTCCGGGACTAGGTACACAGATACGCAGTATTTT
CASSPSGTRYTDTQYF
>-|TRBV6-1|-|TRBJ1-1
TGTGCCAGCAGTGTCCAACAGGTGAACACTGAAGCTTTCTTT
CASSVQQVNTEAFF
>TRBD2|TRBV18|-|TRBJ2-1
TGTGCCAGCTCACCGGGGACTAGCGGGGCGGGGCATGAGCAGTTCTTC
CASSPGTSGAGHEQFF
>-|TRBV30|few|TRBJ2-7
TGTGCCTGGAGTCTAGTAGCGGCCGAGCAGTACTTC
CAWSLVAAEQYF
>TRBD1|TRBV6-6|-|TRBJ1-5
TGTGCCAGCAGTTACTCGAAAGGGGGCAACAATCAGCCCCAGCATTTT
CASSYSKGGNNQPQHF
>-|TRBV19|few|TRBJ2-1
TGTGCCAGTAGTTCTTCGGGGGGCCTTGTCGGCAACAATGAGCAGTTCTTC
CASSSSGGLVGNNEQFF
>TRBD1|TRBV19|-|TRBJ2-1
TGTGCCAGTAGGCCCGGACTGGACAGGGGTTACAATGAGCAGTTCTTC
CASRPGLDRGYNEQFF
>TRBD2|TRBV5-1|-|TRBJ2-2
TGCGCCAGCAGCTCTTCAGCGGGAGGAACCGGGAAGCTGTTTTTT
CASSSSAGGTGKLFF
>TRBD2|TRBV18|-|TRBJ2-3
TGTGCCAGCTCACCCCTGAAAGCGGGAGGGCCGGATACGCAGTATTTT
CASSPLKAGGPDTQYF
>TRBD1|TRBV7-9|once|TRBJ1-2
TGTTCCAGCAGCCCTCGACAGGGGGATGGCTACACCTTC
CSSSPRQGDGYTF
>TRBD1|TRBV4-1|few|TRBJ1-1
TGCGCCAGCAGAATCGAGGGGGCGAGCTTCGGCACTGAAGCTTTCTTT
CASRIEGASFGTEAFF
>-|TRBV7-9|once|TRBJ1-1
TGTGCCAGCAGCCTTCCTGGACACTATAACACTGAAGCTTTCTTT
CASSLPGHYNTEAFF
>-|TRBV4-3|-|TRBJ1-1
TGCGCCAGCAGCCAAGACATTGGGGGGTTAGGGTCCACTGAAGCTTTCTTT
CASSQDIGGLGSTEAFF
>-|TRBV21-1|-|TRBJ2-5
TGTGCCAGCAGCCCTGACCGGGACAGGGAAACGGGGACCCAGTACTTC
CASSPDRDRETGTQYF
>-|TRBV12-5|-|TRBJ2-2
TGTGCTAGTGGTTTGTCAGGGAACACCGGGGAGCTGTTTTTT
CASGLSGNTGELFF
>-|TRBV10-3|-|TRBJ1-3
TGTGCCATCAGTGATCCAATCTCTGGAAACACCATATATTTT
CAISDPISGNTIYF